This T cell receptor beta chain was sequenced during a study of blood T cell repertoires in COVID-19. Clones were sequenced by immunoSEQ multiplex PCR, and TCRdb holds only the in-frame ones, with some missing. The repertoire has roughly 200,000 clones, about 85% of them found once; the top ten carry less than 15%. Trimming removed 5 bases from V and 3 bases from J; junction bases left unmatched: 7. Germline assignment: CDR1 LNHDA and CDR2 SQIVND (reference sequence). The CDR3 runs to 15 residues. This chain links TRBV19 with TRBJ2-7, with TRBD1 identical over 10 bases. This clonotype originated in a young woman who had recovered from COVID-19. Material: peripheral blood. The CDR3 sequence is CASSLVGTGVYEQYF. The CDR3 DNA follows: TGTGCCAGTAGTTTGGTTGGGACAGGGGTCTACGAGCAGTACTTC. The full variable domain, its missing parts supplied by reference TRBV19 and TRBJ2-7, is DGGITQSPKYLFRKEGQNVTLSCEQNLNHDAMYWYRQDPGQGLRLIYYSQIVNDFQKGDIAEGYSVSREKKESFPLTVTSAQKNPTAFYLCASSLVGTGVYEQYFGPGTRLTVT.